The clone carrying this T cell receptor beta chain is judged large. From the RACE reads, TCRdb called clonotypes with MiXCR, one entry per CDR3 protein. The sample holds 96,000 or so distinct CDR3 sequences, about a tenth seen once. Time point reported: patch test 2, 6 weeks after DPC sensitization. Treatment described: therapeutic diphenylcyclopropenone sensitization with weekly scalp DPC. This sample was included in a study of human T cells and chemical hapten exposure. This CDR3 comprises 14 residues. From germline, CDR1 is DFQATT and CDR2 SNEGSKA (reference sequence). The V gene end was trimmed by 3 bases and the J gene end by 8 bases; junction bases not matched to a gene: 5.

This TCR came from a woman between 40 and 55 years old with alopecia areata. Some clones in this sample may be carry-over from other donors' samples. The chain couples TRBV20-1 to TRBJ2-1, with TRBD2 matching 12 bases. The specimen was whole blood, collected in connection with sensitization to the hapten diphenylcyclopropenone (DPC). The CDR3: CSASGTSGLDEQFF. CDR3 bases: TGCAGTGCTAGTGGGACTAGCGGGTTAGATGAGCAGTTCTTC.